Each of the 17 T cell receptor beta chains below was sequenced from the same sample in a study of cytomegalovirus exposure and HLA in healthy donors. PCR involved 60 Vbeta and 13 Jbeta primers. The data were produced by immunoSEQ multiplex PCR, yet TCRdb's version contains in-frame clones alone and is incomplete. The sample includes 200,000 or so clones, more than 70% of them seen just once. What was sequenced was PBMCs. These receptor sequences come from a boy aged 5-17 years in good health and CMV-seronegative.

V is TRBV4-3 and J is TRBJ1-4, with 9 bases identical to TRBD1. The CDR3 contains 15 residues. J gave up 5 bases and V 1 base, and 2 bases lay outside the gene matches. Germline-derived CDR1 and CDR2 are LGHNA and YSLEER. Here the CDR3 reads CASSQVDRGNEKLFF. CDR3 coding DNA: TGCGCCAGCAGCCAAGTCGACAGGGGGAATGAAAAACTGTTTTTT.

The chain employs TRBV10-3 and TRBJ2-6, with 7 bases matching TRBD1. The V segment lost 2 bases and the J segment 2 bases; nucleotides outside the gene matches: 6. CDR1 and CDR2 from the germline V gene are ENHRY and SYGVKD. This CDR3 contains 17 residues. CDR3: CAISEPKGQAGANVLTF. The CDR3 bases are TGTGCCATCAGTGAGCCGAAAGGACAGGCTGGGGCCAACGTCCTGACTTTC.

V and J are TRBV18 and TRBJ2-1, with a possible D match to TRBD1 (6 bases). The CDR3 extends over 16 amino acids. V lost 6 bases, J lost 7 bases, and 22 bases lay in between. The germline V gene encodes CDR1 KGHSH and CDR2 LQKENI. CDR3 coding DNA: TGTGCCAGCTCTCCCAGGGTGCCCAGAGGGGGTAATGAGCAGTTCTTC. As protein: CASSPRVPRGGNEQFF.

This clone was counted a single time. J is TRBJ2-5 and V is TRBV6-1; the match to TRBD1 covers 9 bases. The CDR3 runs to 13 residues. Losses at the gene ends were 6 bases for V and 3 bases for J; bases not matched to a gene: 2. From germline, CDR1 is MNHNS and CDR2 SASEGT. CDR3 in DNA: TGTGCCAGCAGAGGGACAGGGAAAGAGACCCAGTACTTC. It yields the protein CASRGTGKETQYF.

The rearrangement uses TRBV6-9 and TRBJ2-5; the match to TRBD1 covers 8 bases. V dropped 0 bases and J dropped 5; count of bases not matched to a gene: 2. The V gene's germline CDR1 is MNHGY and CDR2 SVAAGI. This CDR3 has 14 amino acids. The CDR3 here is CASSYSTGVETQYF. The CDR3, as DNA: TGTGCCAGCAGTTATTCGACAGGGGTGGAGACCCAGTACTTC.

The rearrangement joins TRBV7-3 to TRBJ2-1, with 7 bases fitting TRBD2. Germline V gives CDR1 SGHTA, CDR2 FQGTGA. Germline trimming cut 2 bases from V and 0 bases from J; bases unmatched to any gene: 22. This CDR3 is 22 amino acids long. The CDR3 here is CASSLGLLGAGDGESSYNEQFF. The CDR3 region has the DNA TGTGCCAGCAGCTTAGGTCTGTTGGGTGCGGGGGACGGTGAAAGCTCCTACAATGAGCAGTTCTTC. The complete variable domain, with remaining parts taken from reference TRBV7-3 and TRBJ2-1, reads GAGVSQTPSNKVTEKGKYVELRCDPISGHTALYWYRQSLGQGPEFLIYFQGTGAADDSGLPNDRFFAVRPEGSVSTLKIQRTERGDSAVYLCASSLGLLGAGDGESSYNEQFFGPGTRLTVL.

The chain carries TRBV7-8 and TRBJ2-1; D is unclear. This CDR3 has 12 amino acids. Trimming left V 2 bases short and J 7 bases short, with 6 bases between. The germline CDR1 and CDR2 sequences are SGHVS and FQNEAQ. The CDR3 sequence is CASSLYLNEQFF. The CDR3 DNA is TGTGCCAGCAGCTTATATTTAAATGAGCAGTTCTTC.

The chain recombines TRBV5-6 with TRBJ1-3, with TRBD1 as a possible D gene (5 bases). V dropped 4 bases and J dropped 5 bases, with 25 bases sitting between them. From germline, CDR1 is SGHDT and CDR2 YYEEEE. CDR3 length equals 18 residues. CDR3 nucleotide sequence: TGTGCCAGCAGCAACGGGCCAATCCTTGGGGCATCTCGAAACACCATATATTTT. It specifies CASSNGPILGASRNTIYF.

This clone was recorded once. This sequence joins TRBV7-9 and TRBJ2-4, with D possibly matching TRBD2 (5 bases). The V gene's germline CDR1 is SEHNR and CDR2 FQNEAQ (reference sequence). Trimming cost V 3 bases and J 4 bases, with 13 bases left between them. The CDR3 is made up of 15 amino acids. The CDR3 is CASSLARTGKNIQYF. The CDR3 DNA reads TGTGCCAGCAGCTTGGCTAGGACTGGAAAAAACATTCAGTACTTC.

The chain's CDR3 is CASSVRGRPEKLFF. Written as DNA, the CDR3 is TGTGCCAGCAGTGTCAGGGGTCGGCCTGAAAAACTGTTTTTT. V and J are TRBV27 and TRBJ1-4, with a weak D call TRBD1 (6 bases). The V and J ends lost 5 bases and 7 bases respectively, with 14 bases between them. The CDR3 runs to 14 residues. The germline CDR1 and CDR2 sequences are MNHEY and SMNVEV (reference sequence).

The CDR3 region is CASSQEVAVSTEAFF. The DNA of the CDR3 is TGCGCCAGCAGCCAAGAGGTGGCGGTTTCGACTGAAGCTTTCTTT. V gene TRBV4-1 combines with J gene TRBJ1-1; D not resolved. From germline, CDR1 is MGHRA and CDR2 YSYEKL. V was clipped by 0 bases and J by 5 bases, with 13 bases between them. This CDR3 has 15 residues.

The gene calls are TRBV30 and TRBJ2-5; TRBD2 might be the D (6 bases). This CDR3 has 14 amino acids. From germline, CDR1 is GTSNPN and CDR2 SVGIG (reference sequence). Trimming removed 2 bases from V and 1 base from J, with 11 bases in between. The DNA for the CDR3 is TGTGCCTGGAGTAGGTTGCGGGGCCAAGAGACCCAGTACTTC. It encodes CAWSRLRGQETQYF.

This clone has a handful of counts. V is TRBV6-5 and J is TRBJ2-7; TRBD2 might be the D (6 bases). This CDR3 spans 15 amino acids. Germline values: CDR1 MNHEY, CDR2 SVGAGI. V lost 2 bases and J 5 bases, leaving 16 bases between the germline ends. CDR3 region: CASSYSLPGVDEQYF. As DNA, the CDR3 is TGTGCCAGCAGTTACAGTCTCCCGGGAGTTGACGAGCAGTACTTC.

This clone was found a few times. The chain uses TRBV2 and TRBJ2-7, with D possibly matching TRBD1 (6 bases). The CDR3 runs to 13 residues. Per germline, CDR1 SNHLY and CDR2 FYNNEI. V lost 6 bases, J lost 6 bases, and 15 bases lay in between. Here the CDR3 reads CASRSTRGSEQYF. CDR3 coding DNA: TGTGCCAGCAGGAGCACCAGGGGAAGCGAGCAGTACTTC.

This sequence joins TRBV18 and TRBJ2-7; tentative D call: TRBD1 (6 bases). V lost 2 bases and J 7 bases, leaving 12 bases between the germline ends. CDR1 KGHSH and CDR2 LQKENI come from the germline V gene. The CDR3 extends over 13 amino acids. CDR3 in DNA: TGTGCCAGCTCACCAATAGATACAGGGGAGCAGTACTTC. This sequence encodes CASSPIDTGEQYF.

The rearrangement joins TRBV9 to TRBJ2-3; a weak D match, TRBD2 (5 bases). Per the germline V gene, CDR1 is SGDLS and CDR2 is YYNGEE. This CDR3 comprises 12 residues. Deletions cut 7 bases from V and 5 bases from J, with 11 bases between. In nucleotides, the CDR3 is TGTGCCAGCGGGAGAAGTGAAGATACGCAGTATTTT. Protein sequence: CASGRSEDTQYF.

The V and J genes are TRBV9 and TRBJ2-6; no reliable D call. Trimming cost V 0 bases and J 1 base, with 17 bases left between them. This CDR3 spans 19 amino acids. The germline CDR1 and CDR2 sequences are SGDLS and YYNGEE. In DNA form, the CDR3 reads TGTGCCAGCAGCGTAGCTTTAGAGACACCTTTTTCTGGGGCCAACGTCCTGACTTTC. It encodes CASSVALETPFSGANVLTF.